This T cell receptor (beta chain) was sequenced in a study of shared T cell receptors in the human thymus. CDR3 length: 14 amino acids. V was shortened by 7 bases and J by 6 bases, with 18 bases between the two germline ends. Germline values: CDR1 MNHEY, CDR2 SMNVEV (reference sequence). Assay: immunoSEQ multiplex PCR; the TCRdb copy retains only in-frame clones and omits some. The sample carries about 380,000 clones, 95% recorded once. V is TRBV27 and J is TRBJ1-2, with D unresolved. Material: thymocytes. The TCR originated in a human donor. The CDR3 sequence: CASTSPGERDGYTF. The DNA for the CDR3 is TGTGCCAGCACGAGCCCTGGGGAAAGGGATGGCTACACCTTC.